This TCR beta chain comes out of a study of T-cell reconstitution after alpha-beta-depleted transplantation in children. Overall study results and limits: Some patients' high day-60 TCRbeta diversity was attributed to recipient cells surviving conditioning.

Unique molecular identifiers were incorporated when the TCRbeta library was constructed. Via MiXCR, TCRdb re-called the PCR reads, giving one row per CDR3 protein. The sample lists about a million distinct CDR3 sequences; about 29% were seen once. With 8 bases removed from V and 6 bases from J, the gap between germline ends came to 21 bases. The germline V gene has CDR1 MDHEN and CDR2 SYDVKM. This CDR3 region has 15 residues. This clonotype was seen ten or more times. What it binds is not known. The clonotype was recovered from a boy under three years old who had a stem cell transplant for SCID, so the T cells may come from the graft donor. Sequencing used PBMCs, mostly from graft donor cells, obtained 360 days after TCRalphabeta/CD19-depleted stem cell transplant. The V gene is TRBV28, the J gene TRBJ2-3; the D gene could be TRBD1 or TRBD2 (5 bases each). The CDR3 DNA sequence: TGTGCCAGCGGTATGGGGGACCCCGCATGGGATACGCAGTATTTT. This sequence encodes CASGMGDPAWDTQYF.